This entry is about one T cell receptor beta chain. Its recognized antigen is unknown. Per-base qualities were not stored, and no clone one base away is much larger. From cysteine to phenylalanine, the CDR3 is 15 amino acids long. Only the CDR3 portion is preserved as DNA: 45 bases, with reading frame beginning at the first base. From a lookup of the germline V gene, CDR1 and CDR2 are SGHRS and YFSETQ. The junction shows trimming of 3 bases on V and 1 base on J, and the gene matches do not reach 3 bases of it. This sample was taken from a study of shared clonotypes between healthy human individuals (dated by TCRdb to between 2020 and 2021). For the wider study: A few men and a couple of women, aged 18 to 49 years, made up the cohort. Per donor, leukapheresis produced somewhere between about 0.9 and 10 billion PBMCs. To increase sequencing depth and limit assay-specific biases, different laboratories used diverse techniques to prepare libraries and sequence TCR repertoires. The study deeply sequenced blood TCR repertoires of five healthy adults to estimate repertoire size and the extent of clonotype sharing between individuals. Per donor, three plates each were used for CD4 naive and CD4 memory, two for CD8 naive, and one for CD8 memory.

Using the deep immunoSEQ assay, TCR CDR3 regions were amplified from genomic DNA by multiplex PCR. For each cell subset, the extracted genomic DNA was distributed evenly across all wells of several immunoSEQ 96-well plates, and each plate served as one replicate. For sorted subsets, about 220 ng of genomic DNA, equivalent to 30,000 or so T cell genomes, went into each replicate PCR. Purified libraries were measured with a Qubit 3.0 fluorometer, size-checked on a Bioanalyzer 2100, and measured again with the KAPA Library Quantification kit. Every immunoSEQ 96-well plate was sequenced on a dedicated single-read 150-cycle Illumina NextSeq 550 flow cell. The paper's data handling went like this. Because the immunoSEQ output included only junctional sequences and no quality scores, the filtering could not be the same as the filtering used for full-length reads. Sequences were annotated with PyIR, a Python wrapper for IgBLAST v1.9, using IMGT germline references to assign V/J genes and CDR3. Reads were filtered out if the reads had weak V/J assignments (E-value above 1e-6), no CDR3, stop codons, out-of-frame junctions, or ambiguous translated residues. V3J clonotypes were defined as sequences sharing an identical inferred V gene, J gene, and CDR3 amino acid sequence. To compute the percentage overlap between repertoires, the number of shared unique clonotypes was divided by the size of the smaller repertoire. Repertoire richness was assessed with RTK rarefaction, the Chao1 estimator, and Recon v2.1 estimates of unobserved clonotypes. OLGA was used to compute generation probabilities for all TCRbeta clonotypes that the gDNA method yielded from a handful of donors. Held by TCRdb, this immuneACCESS table contains in-frame sequences only and omits some clones. Under half of the omission traces to an unresolved V gene where checked; the cause of the rest is unknown. The V and J calls and clone size come from that table; D and trimming were worked out from the DNA. The sample has roughly 2.4 million clones on record, approximately 96% of them singletons. The top ten clones comprise 0.13% of the sample.

General conclusions and limits of the study: The small number of donors limited the genetic and exposure-history diversity represented. Across a handful of donors, roughly 5.1% of naive CD4, approximately 4% of naive CD8, about 2.3% of memory CD4, and about 0.4% of memory CD8 clonotypes were shared. Based on pairwise subsampling, the degree of clonotype sharing among donors was expected to be affected by sequencing depth. Only blood was sampled, and tissue TCR repertoires likely differ from those in blood. Naive subsets generally had larger estimated clonotype richness than memory subsets did. Clonotypes shared by all four sorted-subset donors showed higher generation probabilities than non-shared clonotypes. Even with the large sequencing depth, rarefaction of the sorted-subset datasets indicated that sequencing was incomplete.

The donors were healthy, HIV-negative adults with no recently reported acute infections or vaccinations. All donors were Caucasian adults living in Nashville, Tennessee, USA. Magnetic negative selection was used to enrich CD4+ T cells, after which naive cells were positively selected on CD45RA and the negative fraction became the memory subset. Blood was collected by leukapheresis, and PBMCs were isolated by Ficoll-Histopaque density gradient centrifugation and then cryopreserved in liquid nitrogen vapor phase. Analytical flow cytometry was used to check the purity and quantity of every magnetically sorted T cell population. Each sorted fraction had its genomic DNA isolated and then quantified by UV absorbance on a Nanodrop 2000c.

The specimen was naive CD4+ T cells sorted from blood. The cell subset or site tag for this specimen amounts to: CD45RA+ positively selected. The receptor chain draws on TRBV5-1 and TRBJ2-1; 8 junctional bases match TRBD1. This sequence was found in a man in his late teens or twenties in good health. The DNA sequence is given as TGCGCCAGCAGCTCAGACAGGGGATCCTACAATGAGCAGTTCTTC. Protein translation: CASSSDRGSYNEQFF.